This TCR beta chain was retrieved from a study of low-dose radiotherapy and immunotherapy resistance in tumors. J gave up 1 base and V 1 base, and 6 bases lay outside the gene matches. Germline assignment: CDR1 SEHNR and CDR2 FQNEAQ (reference sequence). The CDR3 consists of 16 residues. Low-dose radiotherapy, low-dose cyclophosphamide, aspirin, ipilimumab and nivolumab were all given to the donors. Priming of first-strand cDNA relied on TRAV- and TRBV-specific primers (covering alpha and beta chains). TCRs underwent 20 PCR cycles of amplification with a constant-region primer and V-primer adapter. From the reads, TCRdb called clonotypes with MiXCR, one entry per CDR3 protein. This sample has about 11,000 distinct CDR3 sequences; 60% to 80% occur once, and the top ten carry approximately 12%.

This sequence was found in a human donor with advanced metastatic prostate, ovarian, gallbladder or colorectal cancer (not recorded which). This table probably holds off-target reads from a library built for another chain. This chain links TRBV7-9 with TRBJ2-5, with 7 bases lining up with TRBD2. CDR3 in DNA: TGTGCCAGCAGCTTAGAGGTTCGGGGGGTCCAAGAGACCCAGTACTTC. Encoded protein: CASSLEVRGVQETQYF.